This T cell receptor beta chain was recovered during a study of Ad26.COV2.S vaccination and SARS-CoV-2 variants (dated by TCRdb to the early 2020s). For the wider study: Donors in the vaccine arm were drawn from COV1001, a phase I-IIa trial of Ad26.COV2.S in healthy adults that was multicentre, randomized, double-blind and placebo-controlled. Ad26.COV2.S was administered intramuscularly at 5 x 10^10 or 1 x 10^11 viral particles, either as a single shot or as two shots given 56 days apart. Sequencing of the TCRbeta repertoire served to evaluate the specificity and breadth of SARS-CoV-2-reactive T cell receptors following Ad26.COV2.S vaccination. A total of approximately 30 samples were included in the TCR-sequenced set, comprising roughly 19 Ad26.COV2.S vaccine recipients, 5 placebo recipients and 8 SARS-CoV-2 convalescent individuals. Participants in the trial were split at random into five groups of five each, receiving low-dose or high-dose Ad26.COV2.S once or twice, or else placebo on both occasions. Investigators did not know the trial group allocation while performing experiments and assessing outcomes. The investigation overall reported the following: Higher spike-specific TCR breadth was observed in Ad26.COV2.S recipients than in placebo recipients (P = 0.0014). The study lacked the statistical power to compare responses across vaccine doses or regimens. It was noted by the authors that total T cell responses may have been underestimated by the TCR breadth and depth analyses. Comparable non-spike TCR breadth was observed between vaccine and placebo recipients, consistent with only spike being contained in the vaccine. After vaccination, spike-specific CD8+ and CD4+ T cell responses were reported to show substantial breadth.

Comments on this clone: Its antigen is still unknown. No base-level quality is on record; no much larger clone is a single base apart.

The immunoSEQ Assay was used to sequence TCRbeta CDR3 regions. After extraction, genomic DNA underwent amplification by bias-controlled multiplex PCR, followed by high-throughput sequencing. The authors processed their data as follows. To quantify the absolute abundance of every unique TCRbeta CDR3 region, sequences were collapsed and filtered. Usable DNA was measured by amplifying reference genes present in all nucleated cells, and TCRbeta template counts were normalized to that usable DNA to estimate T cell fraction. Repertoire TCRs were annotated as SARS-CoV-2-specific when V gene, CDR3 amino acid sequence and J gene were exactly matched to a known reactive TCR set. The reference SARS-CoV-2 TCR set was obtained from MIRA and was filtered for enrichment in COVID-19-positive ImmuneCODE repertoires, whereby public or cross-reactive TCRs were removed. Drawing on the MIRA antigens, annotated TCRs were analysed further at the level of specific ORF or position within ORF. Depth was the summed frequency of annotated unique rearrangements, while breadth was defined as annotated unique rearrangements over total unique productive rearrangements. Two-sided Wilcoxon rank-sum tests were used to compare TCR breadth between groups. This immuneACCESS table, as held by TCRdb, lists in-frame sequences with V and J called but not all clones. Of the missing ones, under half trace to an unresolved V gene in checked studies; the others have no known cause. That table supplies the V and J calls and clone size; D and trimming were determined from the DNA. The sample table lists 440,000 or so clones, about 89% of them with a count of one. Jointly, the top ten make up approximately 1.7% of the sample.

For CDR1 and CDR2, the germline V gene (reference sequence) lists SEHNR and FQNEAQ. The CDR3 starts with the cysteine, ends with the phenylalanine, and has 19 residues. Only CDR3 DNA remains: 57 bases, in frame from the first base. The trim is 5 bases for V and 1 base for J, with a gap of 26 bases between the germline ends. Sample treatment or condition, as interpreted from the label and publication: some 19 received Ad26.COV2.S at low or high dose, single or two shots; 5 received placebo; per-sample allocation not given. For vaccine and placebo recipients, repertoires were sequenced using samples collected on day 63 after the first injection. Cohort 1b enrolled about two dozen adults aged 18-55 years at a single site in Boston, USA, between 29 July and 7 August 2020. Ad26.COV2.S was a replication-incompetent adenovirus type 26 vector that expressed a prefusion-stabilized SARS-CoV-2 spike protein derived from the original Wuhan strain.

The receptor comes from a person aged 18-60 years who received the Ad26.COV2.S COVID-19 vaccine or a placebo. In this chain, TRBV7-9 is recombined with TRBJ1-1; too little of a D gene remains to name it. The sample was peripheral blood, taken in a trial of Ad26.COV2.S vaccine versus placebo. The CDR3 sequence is CASSPRFLSSGEKNTEAFF. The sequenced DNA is TGTGCCAGCAGCCCGCGATTTTTATCGTCCGGGGAAAAGAACACTGAAGCTTTCTTT.